Listed here are 2 T cell receptor beta chains from one sample, sequenced in a study of T-cell reconstitution after alpha-beta-depleted transplantation in children. Unique molecular identifiers were incorporated into the prepared TCRbeta library. TCRdb used MiXCR to reprocess the PCR reads, holding one entry per CDR3 protein. The table records almost 600,000 distinct CDR3 sequences, approximately 30% of them present only once. Sequenced here: PBMCs, sampled before TCRalphabeta/CD19-depleted stem cell transplant. The receptors come from a boy less than two years old with Wiskott-Aldrich syndrome, due to receive a stem cell transplant.

In its sample, this clonotype was seen a few times. This rearrangement joins TRBV7-6 to TRBJ2-2; possible D gene TRBD1, 5 bases. Germline CDR1 and CDR2: SGHVS and FNYEAQ. The CDR3 totals 18 residues. V was shortened by 7 bases and J by 2 bases, with 23 bases between the two germline ends. This chain's CDR3 is CASNLGVTSRINTGELFF. CDR3 DNA sequence: TGTGCCAGCAATCTAGGGGTTACTTCAAGAATAAACACCGGGGAGCTGTTTTTT.

The gene calls are TRBV7-2 and TRBJ1-2; D unclear. Per the germline V gene, CDR1 is SGHTA and CDR2 is FQGNSA. V lost 1 base and J lost 2, with 11 bases in between. The CDR3 is 15 amino acids. CDR3 region: CASSLEKGINYGYTF. The DNA of the CDR3 is TGTGCCAGCAGCTTAGAGAAAGGGATCAACTATGGCTACACCTTC.